This TCR beta chain is from a study of regulatory T cells in long-lasting Graves disease. Across the whole study: Positive TSH receptor antibodies alongside over 5 years of antithyroid drugs were what marked Graves' disease as persistent. The study's findings and limits: Thyroid tissue was not sampled; only peripheral blood was. With persistent disease, TRBV28, TRBJ1-2 and TRBJ2-5 were the favored segments. Comparison showed that persistent patients shared more public clonotypes (2,741) than new patients (approximately 870).

V dropped 6 bases and J dropped 3 bases, with 11 bases sitting between them. This CDR3 comprises 13 residues. Germline CDR1 MDHEN, CDR2 SYDVKM. This clonotype has a count of ten or more. Antigen specificity is unknown. Time point here: persistent/refractory GD, antithyroid drugs over 5 years with positive TRAb. Scientists built the TCR library using RNA that was extracted from PBMCs. Researchers made TCR beta libraries by using iRepertoire HTBI primers and running Arm-PCR on CDR3 regions. TCRdb reprocessed the multiplex PCR reads with MiXCR, giving one entry per CDR3 protein. The sample has under 500,000 distinct CDR3 sequences, around 21% seen once.

This chain joins TRBV28 and TRBJ1-2, with no clear D. The sequence came from a female donor with Graves disease. Specimen: peripheral blood mononuclear cells (PBMCs), collected when the disease was refractory, from a patient treated with antithyroid drugs. The DNA of the CDR3 is TGTGCCAGCAGCTCAGCCGCTGACTATGGCTACACCTTC. Translating it yields CASSSAADYGYTF.